The next 20 T cell receptor beta chains were all read from a single sample in a study of blood T cell repertoires in COVID-19. Some clones are missing from TCRdb's copy, which holds only in-frame ones; the method was immunoSEQ multiplex PCR. The sample records over 250,000 clones, roughly 86% being singletons. Sequenced: PBMCs or T cells enriched from blood (not recorded which). Receptors were obtained from a woman aged 18-29 years who had recovered from COVID-19.

The chain links TRBV2 to TRBJ1-1; D possibly corresponds to TRBD1 (5 bases). The CDR3 has 15 amino acids. Germline V gene lookup returns CDR1 SNHLY and CDR2 FYNNEI. The V and J ends lost 7 bases and 1 base respectively, with 16 bases between them. CDR3 bases: TGTGCCAGCACCGATCGGGGACTGCGGAACACTGAAGCTTTCTTT. It codes for CASTDRGLRNTEAFF.

This clone was seen a handful of times. This chain uses TRBV9 with TRBJ1-2; tentatively, D is TRBD1 (5 bases). V dropped 0 bases and J dropped 8 bases, with 14 bases sitting between them. Germline V gene data show CDR1 as SGDLS and CDR2 as YYNGEE. The CDR3 covers 14 residues. The CDR3 nucleotides read TGTGCCAGCAGCGTAGGAGTGGGGCAGGCCGGCTACACCTTC. This translates into CASSVGVGQAGYTF. The variable domain in full, completed from reference TRBV9 and TRBJ1-2, reads DSGVTQTPKHLITATGQRVTLRCSPRSGDLSVYWYQQSLDQGLQFLIQYYNGEERAKGNILERFSAQQFPDLHSELNLSSLELGDSALYFCASSVGVGQAGYTFGSGTRLTVV.

This clone was detected a few times. This chain links TRBV11-2 with TRBJ2-2; 12 nucleotides match TRBD1. From germline, CDR1 is SGHAT and CDR2 FQNNGV. The J segment lost 7 bases and the V segment lost 8 bases, leaving 11 bases of the junction unmatched. The CDR3 runs 16 residues. CDR3 nucleotide sequence: TGTGCCAGCGGGTTCGGGACAGGGGGCGTCGGCGGGGAGCTGTTTTTT. Protein: CASGFGTGGVGGELFF. Using reference TRBV11-2 and TRBJ2-2 for the parts outside the CDR3, the full variable domain is EAGVAQSPRYKIIEKRQSVAFWCNPISGHATLYWYQQILGQGPKLLIQFQNNGVVDDSQLPKDRFSAERLKGVDSTLKIQPAKLEDSAVYLCASGFGTGGVGGELFFGEGSRLTVL.

The chain is built from TRBV7-2 and TRBJ1-2; a weak D match, TRBD1 (5 bases). Per the germline V gene, CDR1 is SGHTA and CDR2 is FQGNSA. The V end lost 2 bases, the J end lost 4 bases, and 14 bases lay between the germline ends. This CDR3 has 15 amino acids. CDR3 loop: CASSLRSGGTYGYTF. CDR3 in DNA: TGTGCCAGCAGCTTACGTTCGGGGGGAACCTATGGCTACACCTTC.

The rearrangement uses TRBV9 and TRBJ1-5; D gene uncertain. V lost 3 bases, J lost 3 bases, and 7 bases lay in between. The CDR3 consists of 13 residues. CDR1 and CDR2 from the germline V gene are SGDLS and YYNGEE. CDR3 nucleotide sequence: TGTGCCAGCAGCGCCGGGTCCAATCAGCCCCAGCATTTT. Protein: CASSAGSNQPQHF.

The rearrangement uses TRBV9 and TRBJ2-3, with TRBD2 identical over 11 bases. V lost 3 bases to trimming and J lost 2 bases; unmatched junction nucleotides: 5. CDR3 length: 16 residues. In germline, CDR1 is SGDLS, CDR2 YYNGEE. The CDR3: CASSAGTSGSTDTQYF. In nucleotides, the CDR3 is TGTGCCAGCAGCGCTGGGACTAGCGGTTCCACAGATACGCAGTATTTT. The whole variable domain, remainder taken from reference TRBV9 and TRBJ2-3, is DSGVTQTPKHLITATGQRVTLRCSPRSGDLSVYWYQQSLDQGLQFLIQYYNGEERAKGNILERFSAQQFPDLHSELNLSSLELGDSALYFCASSAGTSGSTDTQYFGPGTRLTVL.

In the case of this clone: The sample has other DNA sequences that encode this CDR3 too. The V and J genes are TRBV5-4 and TRBJ2-3; maybe TRBD2 (6 bases). The length of the CDR3 is 14 residues. The V end lost 3 bases, the J end lost 4 bases, and 12 bases lay between the germline ends. Germline V gives CDR1 SGHNT, CDR2 YYREEE (reference sequence). CDR3 in DNA: TGTGCCAGCAGCTCCGGGACGGGAGCAGATACGCAGTATTTT. It encodes CASSSGTGADTQYF.

The chain recombines TRBV6-5 with TRBJ1-4; TRBD1 matches 9 bases. CDR3 length: 15 residues. Germline loops: CDR1 MNHEY, CDR2 SVGAGI. V trimming: 6 bases; J trimming: 7 bases; junction bases outside the gene matches: 9. CDR3 sequence: CASSHRGLKGEKLFF. In DNA, the CDR3 is TGTGCCAGCAGCCACAGGGGGCTTAAGGGTGAAAAACTGTTTTTT.

This chain connects TRBV6-2 or TRBV6-3 to TRBJ2-3; TRBD1 agrees at 7 bases. This CDR3 has 15 residues. V was clipped by 3 bases and J by 4 bases; unmatched bases: 7. In germline, CDR1 is MNHEY, CDR2 SVGEGT. The CDR3: CASSYSRGWSDTQYF. The CDR3, as DNA: TGTGCCAGCAGTTATAGCAGGGGGTGGTCAGATACGCAGTATTTT.

The genes are TRBV3-1 (or the pseudogene TRBV3-2) and TRBJ1-2; 7 positions agree with TRBD1. V was pared by 0 bases and J by 7 bases, with 5 bases of the junction left unmatched. CDR3 length: 14 amino acids. CDR1 and CDR2 (germline): LGHDT, YNNKEL (reference sequence). CDR3 nucleotide sequence: TGTGCCAGCAGCCAAGATTGGACAGGTCGTGGCTACACCTTC. Residues: CASSQDWTGRGYTF.

There are many counts of this clone. V and J are TRBV6-5 and TRBJ1-1; 9 bases fit TRBD1. J was trimmed by 6 bases and V by 4 bases; bases with no gene match: 6. The germline CDR1 and CDR2 sequences are MNHEY and SVGAGI. This CDR3 region has 14 residues. CDR3 amino acids: CASSSTGGVAEAFF. CDR3 nucleotides: TGTGCCAGCAGTTCCACAGGGGGCGTCGCTGAAGCTTTCTTT.

This clone occurred once. The V call is TRBV5-4, the J call TRBJ2-3; 9 positions match TRBD2. This CDR3 contains 16 residues. Germline assignment: CDR1 SGHNT and CDR2 YYREEE (reference sequence). With V trimmed by 2 bases and J by 1 base, 5 bases remained unmatched. CDR3 nucleotides: TGTGCCAGCAGCTTTGCGGGGGGGCTGCGCACAGATACGCAGTATTTT. This sequence encodes CASSFAGGLRTDTQYF.

V is TRBV7-2 and J is TRBJ1-1, with D possibly TRBD1 on 5 matching bases. The germline V gene encodes CDR1 SGHTA and CDR2 FQGNSA. This CDR3 is 13 amino acids long. V lost 7 bases and J lost 2, with 11 bases in between. This chain's CDR3 is CASKEGPNTEAFF. DNA for the CDR3: TGTGCCAGCAAGGAGGGACCCAACACTGAAGCTTTCTTT.

This chain links TRBV7-8 with TRBJ2-1; a weak D match, TRBD2 (5 bases). This CDR3 spans 13 amino acids. V was shortened by 5 bases and J by 8 bases, with 13 bases between the two germline ends. Germline values: CDR1 SGHVS, CDR2 FQNEAQ. CDR3 sequence (DNA): TGTGCCAGCAGCCCCGCAATAGCGCATGAGCAGTTCTTC. Translating gives CASSPAIAHEQFF.

This clone was recorded a few times. The chain couples TRBV28 to TRBJ1-5; D uncertain. Germline CDR1 reads MDHEN; CDR2 reads SYDVKM. The CDR3 runs to 12 residues. Trimming cost V 8 bases and J 4 bases, with 9 bases left between them. CDR3 coding DNA: TGTGCCAGCCACCTAACTAATCAGCCCCAGCATTTT. Protein sequence: CASHLTNQPQHF.

This chain links TRBV24-1 with TRBJ2-3; maybe TRBD2 (5 bases). Between the trimmed V and J ends, which lost 6 bases and 1 base, there was a span of 10 bases. The CDR3 is made up of 14 amino acids. Germline V gene lookup returns CDR1 KGHDR and CDR2 SFDVKD. In DNA, the CDR3 is TGTGCCACCAGTACTGGACTGGGCACAGATACGCAGTATTTT. Amino acid sequence: CATSTGLGTDTQYF.

Note on this clone: At the DNA level, this CDR3 is encoded by other sequences in the same sample as well. The genes are TRBV28 and TRBJ1-4; D is uncertain. The germline CDR1 and CDR2 sequences are MDHEN and SYDVKM. This CDR3 region has 12 residues. V was clipped by 6 bases and J by 3 bases, with 5 bases between them. The CDR3 bases are TGTGCCAGCAGAGCATCTAATGAAAAACTGTTTTTT. It specifies CASRASNEKLFF.

Here the CDR3 DNA reads TGCGCCAGCAGCCCGGGGACATCCTCGAGCACAGATACGCAGTATTTT. This encodes CASSPGTSSSTDTQYF. This chain uses TRBV5-1 with TRBJ2-3, with D possibly matching TRBD1 (6 bases). The germline V and J ends were trimmed by 4 bases and 0 bases, with 15 bases remaining between them. The CDR3 has 16 residues. Germline V gene lookup returns CDR1 SGHRS and CDR2 YFSETQ.

V is TRBV7-6 and J is TRBJ1-6, with D possibly being TRBD1 (6 bases). Looked up from germline, CDR1 is SGHVS and CDR2 is FNYEAQ. V shed 5 bases and J shed 5 bases, with 13 bases lying between them. This CDR3 region has 15 residues. The CDR3 region is CASSPRQADNSPLHF. The CDR3 DNA is TGTGCCAGCAGCCCGAGACAGGCCGATAATTCACCCCTCCACTTT.

The J gene is TRBJ2-2, the V gene TRBV7-7; 11 bases match TRBD1. Germline V gene data show CDR1 as SSHAT and CDR2 as FNYEAQ (reference sequence). The CDR3 consists of 16 residues. J gave up 0 bases and V 4 bases, and 1 base lay outside the gene matches. For the CDR3, the DNA is TGTGCCAGCAGCTCGGGACAGGGGGCGAACACCGGGGAGCTGTTTTTT. Encoded protein: CASSSGQGANTGELFF.